Listed below are T cell receptor beta chains from one sample, sequenced in a study of control samples from healthy donors and cancer patients. Produced via immunoSEQ multiplex PCR; TCRdb's table is partial and in-frame only. The table shows about 12,000 clones, with 85% to 95% occurring only once. Sequencing used PBMCs. The receptors come from an elderly man with lung cancer. Each CDR3 is given with its conserved first and last residue. Each record gives: J gene, V gene, CDR3 protein.

j_call: TRBJ1-6; v_call: TRBV7-2; cdr3_aa: CASSYGQGNNSPLHF
j_call: TRBJ2-5; v_call: TRBV5-1; cdr3_aa: CASSPMTGLGETQYF
j_call: TRBJ1-2; v_call: TRBV7-2; cdr3_aa: CASSLARAVPGYTF
j_call: TRBJ1-2; v_call: TRBV6-1; cdr3_aa: CASSDWDTNYGYTF
j_call: TRBJ1-1; v_call: TRBV5-1; cdr3_aa: CASSPSANTEAFF
j_call: TRBJ2-4; v_call: TRBV24-1; cdr3_aa: CATSDTRGSNNIQYF
j_call: TRBJ1-5; v_call: TRBV28; cdr3_aa: CALGGWSNQPQHF
j_call: TRBJ2-2; v_call: TRBV7-3; cdr3_aa: CASSPRVGNTGELFF
j_call: TRBJ1-1; v_call: TRBV6-5; cdr3_aa: CASRAGGSLNTEAFF
j_call: TRBJ1-4; v_call: TRBV7-2; cdr3_aa: CASSPQIREDEKLFF
j_call: TRBJ1-1; v_call: TRBV24-1; cdr3_aa: CATRGPGAGDTEAFF
j_call: TRBJ1-1; v_call: TRBV2; cdr3_aa: CASTGAALMNTEAFF
j_call: TRBJ2-1; v_call: TRBV5-6; cdr3_aa: CASSLTGNVGYNEQFF
j_call: TRBJ1-2; v_call: TRBV11-3; cdr3_aa: CASSLNQGSYGYTF
j_call: TRBJ1-2; v_call: TRBV6-5; cdr3_aa: CASSYQQGTFYGYTF
j_call: TRBJ2-5; v_call: TRBV9; cdr3_aa: CASSAGWGNIFQETQYF
j_call: TRBJ2-7; v_call: TRBV9; cdr3_aa: CASSVGGAANEQYF
j_call: TRBJ2-7; v_call: TRBV7-2; cdr3_aa: CASSSYYTGVAKEQYF
j_call: TRBJ1-2; v_call: TRBV7-2; cdr3_aa: CASSTPGDYGYTF
j_call: TRBJ1-4; v_call: TRBV18; cdr3_aa: CASSPSGGNEKLFF
j_call: TRBJ2-2; v_call: TRBV6-1; cdr3_aa: CASSVTSAGRETGELFF
j_call: TRBJ1-1; v_call: TRBV11-1; cdr3_aa: CASSWGAMGTEAFF
j_call: TRBJ2-7; v_call: TRBV11-2; cdr3_aa: CASDPQGSYEQYF
j_call: TRBJ2-1; v_call: TRBV3-1/TRBV3-2; cdr3_aa: CASSQERGTTYNEQFF
j_call: TRBJ1-1; v_call: TRBV3-1/TRBV3-2; cdr3_aa: CASSQAPDSFNTEAFF
j_call: TRBJ2-3; v_call: TRBV11-2; cdr3_aa: CASSIRTSGGTDTQYF